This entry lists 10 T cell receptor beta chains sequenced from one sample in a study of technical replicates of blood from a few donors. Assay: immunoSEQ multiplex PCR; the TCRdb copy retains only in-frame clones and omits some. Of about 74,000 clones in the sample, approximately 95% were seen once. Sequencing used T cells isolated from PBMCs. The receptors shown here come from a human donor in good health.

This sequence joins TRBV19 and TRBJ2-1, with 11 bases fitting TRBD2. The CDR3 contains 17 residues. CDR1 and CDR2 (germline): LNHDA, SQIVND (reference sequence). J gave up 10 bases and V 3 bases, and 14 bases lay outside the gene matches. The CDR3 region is CASSIMGSGGADREQFF. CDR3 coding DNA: TGTGCCAGTAGTATCATGGGTAGCGGGGGGGCCGATAGAGAGCAGTTCTTC.

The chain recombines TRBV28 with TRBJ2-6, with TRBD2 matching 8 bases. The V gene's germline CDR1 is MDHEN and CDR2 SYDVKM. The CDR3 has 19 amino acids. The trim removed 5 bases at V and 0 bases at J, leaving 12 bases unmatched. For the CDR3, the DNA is TGTGCCAGCAGTCCTCAATTACTAGCGGAACCCTCTGGGGCCAACGTCCTGACTTTC. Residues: CASSPQLLAEPSGANVLTF.

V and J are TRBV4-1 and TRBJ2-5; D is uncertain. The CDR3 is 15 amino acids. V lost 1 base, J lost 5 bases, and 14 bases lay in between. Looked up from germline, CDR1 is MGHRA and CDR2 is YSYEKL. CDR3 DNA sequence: TGCGCCAGCAGCCAAGTACCGCGAATAAAGGAGACCCAGTACTTC. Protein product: CASSQVPRIKETQYF.

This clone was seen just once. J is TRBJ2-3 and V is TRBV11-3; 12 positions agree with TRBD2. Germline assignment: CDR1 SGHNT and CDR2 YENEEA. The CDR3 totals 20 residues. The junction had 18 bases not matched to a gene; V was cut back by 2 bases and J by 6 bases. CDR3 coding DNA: TGTGCCAGCAGCTTACTGCCCCCAGGAGCTAGCGGGGGGGCCATGGATACGCAGTATTTT. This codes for CASSLLPPGASGGAMDTQYF. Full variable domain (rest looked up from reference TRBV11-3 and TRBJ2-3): EAGVVQSPRYKIIEKKQPVAFWCNPISGHNTLYWYLQNLGQGPELLIRYENEEAVDDSQLPKDRFSAERLKGVDSTLKIQPAELGDSAVYLCASSLLPPGASGGAMDTQYFGPGTRLTVL.

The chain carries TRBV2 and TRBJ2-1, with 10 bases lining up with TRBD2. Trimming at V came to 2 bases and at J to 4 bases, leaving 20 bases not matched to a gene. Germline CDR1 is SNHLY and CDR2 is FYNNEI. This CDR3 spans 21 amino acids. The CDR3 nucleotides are TGTGCCAGCAGTGAACCGATAACCACACTAGCGGGAAATCAAATATACAATGAGCAGTTCTTC. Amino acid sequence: CASSEPITTLAGNQIYNEQFF.

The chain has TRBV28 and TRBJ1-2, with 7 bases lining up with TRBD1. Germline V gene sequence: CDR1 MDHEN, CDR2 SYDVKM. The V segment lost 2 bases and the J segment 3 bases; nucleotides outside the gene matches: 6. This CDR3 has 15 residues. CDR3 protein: CASSLIGRGDYGYTF. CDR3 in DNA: TGTGCCAGCAGTTTAATAGGCAGGGGGGACTATGGCTACACCTTC.

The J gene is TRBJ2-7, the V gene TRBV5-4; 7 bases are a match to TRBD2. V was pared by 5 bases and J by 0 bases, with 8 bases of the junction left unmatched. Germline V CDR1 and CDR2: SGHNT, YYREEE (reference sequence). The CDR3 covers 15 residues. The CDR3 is CASSFLPGGSYEQYF. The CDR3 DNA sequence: TGTGCCAGCAGTTTCCTTCCGGGAGGCTCCTACGAGCAGTACTTC.

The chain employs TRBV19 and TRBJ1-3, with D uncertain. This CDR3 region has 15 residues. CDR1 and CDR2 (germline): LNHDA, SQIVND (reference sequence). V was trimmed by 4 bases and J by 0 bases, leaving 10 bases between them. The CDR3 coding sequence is TGTGCCAGTAGTAGGGCCTTCATCTCTGGAAACACCATATATTTT. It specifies CASSRAFISGNTIYF.

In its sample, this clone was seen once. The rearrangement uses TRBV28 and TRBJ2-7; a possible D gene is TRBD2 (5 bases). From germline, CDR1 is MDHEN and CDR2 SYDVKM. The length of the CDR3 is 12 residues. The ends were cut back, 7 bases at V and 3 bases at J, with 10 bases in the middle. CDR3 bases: TGTGCCAGCACGGACTCTAACTACGAGCAGTACTTC. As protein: CASTDSNYEQYF.

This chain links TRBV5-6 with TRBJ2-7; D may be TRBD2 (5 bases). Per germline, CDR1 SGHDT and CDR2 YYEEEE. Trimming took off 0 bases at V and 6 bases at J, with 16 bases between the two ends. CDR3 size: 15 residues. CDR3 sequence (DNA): TGTGCCAGCAGCTTGGCCGGGGTATTCGTTCCCGAGCAGTACTTC. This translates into CASSLAGVFVPEQYF. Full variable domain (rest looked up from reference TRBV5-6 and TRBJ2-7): DAGVTQSPTHLIKTRGQQVTLRCSPKSGHDTVSWYQQALGQGPQFIFQYYEEEERQRGNFPDRFSGHQFPNYSSELNVNALLLGDSALYLCASSLAGVFVPEQYFGPGTRLTVT.